This T cell receptor beta chain was captured in a study of esophageal squamous cell carcinoma under preoperative chemotherapy. Study-wide results and caveats: After treatment, tumor-infiltrating lymphocytes seemed to come partly from incoming peripheral T cells, not only local changes.

TCRdb re-called the PCR reads with MiXCR, one entry per CDR3 protein. This table holds about 9,600 distinct CDR3 sequences, approximately 50% found once. As to this clonotype: The antigen is unknown. The junction does not match germline at one end; this may be a read error.

This sample's time point: after preoperative PTX-NDP chemotherapy. Germline CDR1 MNHNS, CDR2 SASEGT. CDR3 length: 14 residues. The genes are TRBV6-1 and TRBJ2-1; 7 positions agree with TRBD1. The source is a human donor with esophageal squamous cell carcinoma. The donor label of this sample is uncertain. This sample was taken from a patient given preoperative chemotherapy. The CDR3 DNA is TGTGCCGGCAGTCATAGCGTTAACACAGGGGAGCAGTTTTTT. Encoded protein: CAGSHSVNTGEQFF.